These T cell receptor beta chains were read from a single sample in a study of blood T cell repertoires in COVID-19. This table comes from immunoSEQ multiplex PCR, and its TCRdb copy is limited to in-frame clones, with some not included. The data hold 200,000 or so clones, with over 65% observed a single time. The sequenced sample consisted of peripheral blood. The receptors here all came from a person aged 65 to 85 with COVID-19, enrolled during active disease. Each CDR3 is given with its conserved first and last residue. Fields, in order: D gene, J gene, V gene, CDR3 length, clone size, CDR3 DNA, CDR3 protein. A D gene is named only where the DNA matches it firmly. Where a row states a size, it is once, few, many or the class of an expanded clone; other rows omit it.

>.|TRBJ2-7|TRBV6-6|14|.
TGTGCCAGCAGTTACAGCGCGGGGGCGTACGAGCAGTACTTC
CASSYSAGAYEQYF
>.|TRBJ2-6|TRBV11-2|15|.
TGTGCCAGCAGCTTAAGCAGGGTAGGGGCCAACGTCCTGACTTTC
CASSLSRVGANVLTF
>TRBD1|TRBJ2-7|TRBV14|12|.
TGTGCCAGCAGTGTGGGACAGAACACGCAGTACTTC
CASSVGQNTQYF
>TRBD2|TRBJ2-3|TRBV27|16|.
TGTGCCAGCAGTTTACGATCGGCGGGAGGCACAGATACGCAGTATTTT
CASSLRSAGGTDTQYF
>TRBD1|TRBJ2-7|TRBV19|13|.
TGTGCCACCCGAGGACAGGGGACCTACGAGCAGTACTTC
CATRGQGTYEQYF
>TRBD2|TRBJ2-3|TRBV2|14|once
TGTGCCAACCGGGAGGGGTTCGCGCCAGATACGCAGTATTTT
CANREGFAPDTQYF
>TRBD1|TRBJ1-1|TRBV5-1|15|.
TGCGCCAGCAGCTTGGCCGACAGGGCAGCGGCTGAAGCTTTCTTT
CASSLADRAAAEAFF
>.|TRBJ1-5|TRBV6-2/TRBV6-3|15|.
TGTGCCAGCAGTAAGACACCGGATAGCAATCAGCCCCAGCATTTT
CASSKTPDSNQPQHF
>TRBD2|TRBJ2-1|TRBV14|16|.
TGTGCCAGCAGCCAAGATGCGGGAGCCCGAATGAATGAGCAGTTCTTC
CASSQDAGARMNEQFF
>TRBD1|TRBJ2-7|TRBV28|15|.
TGTGCCAGCACCGCCCGACAGGGACGGTTTAACGAGCAGTACTTC
CASTARQGRFNEQYF
>.|TRBJ2-2|TRBV5-1|15|.
TGCGCCAGCAGCTTGGCCGTGGGAGAGCCCGGGGAGCTGTTTTTT
CASSLAVGEPGELFF
>TRBD1|TRBJ1-5|TRBV28|15|once
TGTGCCAGCAGTTTGGACAGGGAGGGAAATCAGCCCCAGCATTTT
CASSLDREGNQPQHF
>TRBD1|TRBJ1-2|TRBV28|14|.
TGTGCCAGCAGCCTTGCGGGACAGGGTGGTGGCTACACCTTC
CASSLAGQGGGYTF